The TCR beta chain under discussion was sequenced for a study of vaccination and CD4 T cells after COVID-19. With regard to this clonotype: Antigen unknown.

With 4 bases clipped from V and 6 bases from J, the junction kept 7 bases outside the gene matches. Germline loops: CDR1 SGHVS, CDR2 FQNEAQ. This CDR3 spans 14 amino acids. The Oncomine TCR Beta short-read assay was applied to DNA of cultured CD4+ T cells. Cultures of CD4+ T cells served as the source for extracting genomic DNA. Each CDR3 protein gets one entry after TCRdb re-called the PCR reads with MiXCR. The sample shows about 9,300 distinct CDR3 sequences, about 34% of them seen only once. As for treatment: roughly ten-day PBMC culture with coronavirus spike peptide pools or control peptides (ViraFEST assay). Prior to the COVID-19 pandemic (2011-2018), the unexposed donor's CD4+ T cells were collected. IL-2 (about 9.3 IU/ml) and peptide pools (around 9.7 ug/ml) were added to cultures of 1.5 million to 2 million PBMCs per well. Cultures got half-medium changes with IL-2 on days 3 and 7.

The TCR sequence derives from a human donor in good health. Sequencing input: CD4+ T cells from blood, cultured in vitro. The V and J genes are TRBV7-8 and TRBJ1-2; 8 bases fit TRBD1. The CDR3 sequence is CASSSDRGSDGYTF. Here the CDR3 DNA reads TGTGCCAGCAGCTCCGACAGGGGTTCGGATGGCTACACCTTC.